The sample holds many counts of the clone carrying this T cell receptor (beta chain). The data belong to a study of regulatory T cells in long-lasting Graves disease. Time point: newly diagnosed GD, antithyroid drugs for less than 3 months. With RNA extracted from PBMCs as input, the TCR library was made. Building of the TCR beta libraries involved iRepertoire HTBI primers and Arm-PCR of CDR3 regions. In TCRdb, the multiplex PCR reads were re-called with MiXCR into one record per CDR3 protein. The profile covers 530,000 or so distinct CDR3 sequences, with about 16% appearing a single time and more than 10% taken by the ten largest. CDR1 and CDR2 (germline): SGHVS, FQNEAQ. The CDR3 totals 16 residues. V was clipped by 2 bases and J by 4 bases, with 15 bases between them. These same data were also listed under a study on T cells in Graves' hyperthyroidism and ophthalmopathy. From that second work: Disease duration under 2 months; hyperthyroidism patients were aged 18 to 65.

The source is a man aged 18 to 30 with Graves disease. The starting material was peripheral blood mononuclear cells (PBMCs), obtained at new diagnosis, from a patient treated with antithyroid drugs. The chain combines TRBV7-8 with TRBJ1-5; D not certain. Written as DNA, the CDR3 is TGTGCCAGCAGCTTACTCGGCAATACTAGGAATCAGCCCCAGCATTTT. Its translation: CASSLLGNTRNQPQHF.